Following are 9 T cell receptor beta chains from one sample sequenced in a study of beta chain features in type 1 diabetes (dated by TCRdb to the late 2010s). The library was produced with the immunoSEQ multiplex PCR assay. The entire isolated RNA was reverse transcribed using the High Capacity cDNA Reverse Transcription Kit, and thus expressed TCRB transcripts were sequenced. Imported from immuneACCESS, the table was reduced by TCRdb to in-frame sequences with V and J called. These copies leave out some clones; in studies compared against another copy, an unresolved V gene accounts for under half, and the cause of the remainder is not known. The sample data list 310,000 or so clones, and approximately 11% of these were observed just once. The top ten hold around 0.015% of the sample. Input material: naive CD4+ T cells from blood. The meaning of the sample's cell subset or site label: true naive CD4+ T cells. Every receptor here comes from a woman aged 25 to 45 in good health.

Only a few counts were recorded for this clone. The V gene is TRBV9, the J gene TRBJ2-7; tentative D call: TRBD2 (6 bases). CDR1 is SGDLS, CDR2 YYNGEE, per germline. V gave up 5 bases and J gave up 1 base, with 13 bases separating them. The CDR3 is 14 residues long. CDR3 in DNA: TGTGCCAGCAGTCGGGGAGGTTTGTCCTACGAGCAGTACTTC. Amino acid sequence: CASSRGGLSYEQYF. Combining the CDR3 with reference TRBV9 and TRBJ2-7 gives the whole variable domain DSGVTQTPKHLITATGQRVTLRCSPRSGDLSVYWYQQSLDQGLQFLIQYYNGEERAKGNILERFSAQQFPDLHSELNLSSLELGDSALYFCASSRGGLSYEQYFGPGTRLTVT.

This clone has only a few counts. This chain links TRBV9 with TRBJ2-7; 11 bases fit TRBD2. The germline CDR1 and CDR2 sequences are SGDLS and YYNGEE. J gave up 3 bases and V 3 bases, and 5 bases lay outside the gene matches. The CDR3 covers 15 residues. Here the CDR3 DNA reads TGTGCCAGCAGCGCAAGACTAGCGGGGATCTACGAGCAGTACTTC. Its protein is CASSARLAGIYEQYF.

The V call is TRBV29-1, the J call TRBJ2-7; TRBD1 aligns across 11 bases. From germline, CDR1 is SQVTM and CDR2 ANQGSEA. The trim removed 2 bases at V and 0 bases at J, leaving 6 bases unmatched. The CDR3 covers 16 residues. The CDR3 is CSVETQDRGHSYEQYF. The CDR3 DNA sequence: TGCAGCGTTGAAACCCAGGACAGGGGGCACTCCTACGAGCAGTACTTC.

This chain joins TRBV5-1 and TRBJ1-2; D is unclear. The V and J ends lost 0 bases and 6 bases respectively, with 12 bases between them. Germline CDR1 is SGHRS and CDR2 is YFSETQ. This CDR3 is built from 14 residues. This chain's CDR3 is CASSLDPGPNGYTF. The DNA for the CDR3 is TGCGCCAGCAGCTTGGACCCAGGTCCAAATGGCTACACCTTC. Full variable domain (outside the CDR3, taken from reference TRBV5-1 and TRBJ1-2): KAGVTQTPRYLIKTRGQQVTLSCSPISGHRSVSWYQQTPGQGLQFLFEYFSETQRNKGNFPGRFSGRQFSNSRSEMNVSTLELGDSALYLCASSLDPGPNGYTFGSGTRLTVV.

This clone was found a few times. The chain links TRBV27 to TRBJ2-7, with D tentatively TRBD2 (5 bases). V lost 2 bases and J 4 bases, leaving 12 bases between the germline ends. Germline assignment: CDR1 MNHEY and CDR2 SMNVEV (reference sequence). This CDR3 is built from 14 residues. This CDR3 reads CASSLRPGVYEQYF. CDR3 DNA: TGTGCCAGCAGTTTAAGGCCCGGGGTTTACGAGCAGTACTTC.

The rearrangement uses TRBV5-1 and TRBJ1-2; 7 bases fit TRBD1. Trimming cost V 0 bases and J 7 bases; bases outside gene matches: 6. This CDR3 is 14 amino acids long. Looked up from germline, CDR1 is SGHRS and CDR2 is YFSETQ. The CDR3 reads CASSLGPTGTGYTF. Written as DNA, the CDR3 is TGCGCCAGCAGCTTGGGCCCGACAGGGACTGGCTACACCTTC.

The chain recombines TRBV9 with TRBJ1-3, with D hard to call. Trimming shortened V by 1 base and J by 2 bases, and 10 bases separated the two germline ends. CDR1 and CDR2 from the germline V gene are SGDLS and YYNGEE. The CDR3 is 15 amino acids. The CDR3 DNA is TGTGCCAGCAGCGTATATGGGGAGACTGGAAACACCATATATTTT. Translation: CASSVYGETGNTIYF.

This clone appeared a few times. The chain joins TRBV5-6 to TRBJ1-2; 7 positions agree with TRBD1. The CDR3 length is 14 residues. V dropped 4 bases and J dropped 4; count of bases not matched to a gene: 7. CDR1 is SGHDT and CDR2 is YYEEEE in the germline V gene. CDR3 sequence: CASSPGTALYGYTF. The CDR3 DNA reads as TGTGCCAGCAGCCCCGGGACAGCGCTCTATGGCTACACCTTC.

This clone came up a few times. This chain links TRBV15 with TRBJ1-3; tentative D call: TRBD1 (6 bases). This CDR3 is built from 16 residues. Trimming took off 2 bases at V and 0 bases at J, with 11 bases between the two ends. Germline V CDR1 and CDR2: LNHNV, YYDKDF (reference sequence). For the CDR3, the DNA is TGTGCCACCAGCAGAAGACAGGCACCCTCTGGAAACACCATATATTTT. This gives the protein CATSRRQAPSGNTIYF.